A selection of T cell receptor beta chains follows, all from one sample in a study of T cell repertoires in cytomegalovirus infection. TCRdb passed the reads through MiXCR, listing each CDR3 protein once. The sample records about 180,000 distinct CDR3 sequences, 13% to 15% being singletons. Sequencing was carried out using PBMCs. The receptors originated from a human donor in good health (CMV status not recorded). Some clones in this sample may be carry-over from other donors' samples. CDR3s include the opening cysteine and the closing phenylalanine or tryptophan. The order of the fields is clone size, D gene, J gene, V gene, CDR3 protein, CDR3 DNA. The D gene is left open where the match is weak. Expanded clones get a size class; other rows say once, few or many, or leave the size out.

clone size: few
D gene: .
J gene: TRBJ1-5
V gene: TRBV3-1
CDR3 protein: CASSQDAKIYQPQHF
CDR3 DNA: TGTGCCAGCAGCCAAGACGCGAAAATTTATCAGCCCCAGCATTTT

clone size: many
D gene: .
J gene: TRBJ2-1
V gene: TRBV4-3
CDR3 protein: CASSQERGTGSDEQFF
CDR3 DNA: TGCGCCAGCAGCCAAGAAAGGGGCACGGGGTCGGATGAGCAGTTCTTC

clone size: .
D gene: .
J gene: TRBJ1-5
V gene: TRBV18
CDR3 protein: CASSPNKDQPQHF
CDR3 DNA: TGTGCCAGCTCACCGAACAAAGATCAGCCCCAGCATTTT

clone size: few
D gene: .
J gene: TRBJ2-7
V gene: TRBV2
CDR3 protein: CASRAIGTTYEQYF
CDR3 DNA: TGTGCCAGCAGAGCCATCGGGACCACCTACGAGCAGTACTTC

clone size: .
D gene: .
J gene: TRBJ1-6
V gene: TRBV15
CDR3 protein: CATSRAGFYNSPLHF
CDR3 DNA: TGTGCCACCAGCAGAGCCGGCTTCTATAATTCACCCCTCCACTTT

clone size: few
D gene: TRBD2
J gene: TRBJ2-7
V gene: TRBV4-3
CDR3 protein: CASSPGLAEGQTYEQYF
CDR3 DNA: TGCGCCAGCAGCCCCGGACTAGCGGAGGGTCAAACCTACGAGCAGTACTTC

clone size: many
D gene: TRBD1
J gene: TRBJ2-5
V gene: TRBV2
CDR3 protein: CASSDGTGVHGAQETQYF
CDR3 DNA: TGTGCCAGCAGTGACGGGACAGGGGTACATGGTGCCCAAGAGACCCAGTACTTC

clone size: many
D gene: .
J gene: TRBJ2-4
V gene: TRBV7-9
CDR3 protein: CASSLVTRRLAKNIQYF
CDR3 DNA: TGTGCCAGCAGCTTAGTTACGAGGCGTCTAGCCAAAAACATTCAGTACTTC

clone size: .
D gene: .
J gene: TRBJ2-1
V gene: TRBV28
CDR3 protein: CASSLSRLPGGGEQFF
CDR3 DNA: TGTGCCAGCAGTTTATCGAGACTCCCCGGAGGGGGTGAGCAGTTCTTC

clone size: many
D gene: TRBD1
J gene: TRBJ2-1
V gene: TRBV19
CDR3 protein: CASSMTGAKYNEQFF
CDR3 DNA: TGTGCCAGTAGTATGACAGGGGCGAAATACAATGAGCAGTTCTTC

clone size: few
D gene: .
J gene: TRBJ1-2
V gene: TRBV2
CDR3 protein: CAGGATYGYTF
CDR3 DNA: TGTGCCGGCGGAGCTACGTATGGCTACACCTTC

clone size: .
D gene: TRBD1
J gene: TRBJ1-5
V gene: TRBV12-3/TRBV12-4
CDR3 protein: CASSFRGFDQPQHF
CDR3 DNA: TGTGCCAGCAGTTTCAGGGGGTTCGATCAGCCCCAGCATTTT

clone size: many
D gene: .
J gene: TRBJ1-2
V gene: TRBV27
CDR3 protein: CASRSIHYGYTF
CDR3 DNA: TGTGCCAGCAGGAGTATTCACTATGGCTACACCTTC

clone size: few
D gene: .
J gene: TRBJ2-7
V gene: TRBV10-3
CDR3 protein: CAISEGAADREQYF
CDR3 DNA: TGTGCCATCAGTGAGGGTGCAGCCGATCGCGAGCAGTACTTC

clone size: few
D gene: TRBD1
J gene: TRBJ1-1
V gene: TRBV24-1
CDR3 protein: CATEDRFNTEAFF
CDR3 DNA: TGTGCCACCGAGGACAGGTTCAACACTGAAGCTTTCTTT